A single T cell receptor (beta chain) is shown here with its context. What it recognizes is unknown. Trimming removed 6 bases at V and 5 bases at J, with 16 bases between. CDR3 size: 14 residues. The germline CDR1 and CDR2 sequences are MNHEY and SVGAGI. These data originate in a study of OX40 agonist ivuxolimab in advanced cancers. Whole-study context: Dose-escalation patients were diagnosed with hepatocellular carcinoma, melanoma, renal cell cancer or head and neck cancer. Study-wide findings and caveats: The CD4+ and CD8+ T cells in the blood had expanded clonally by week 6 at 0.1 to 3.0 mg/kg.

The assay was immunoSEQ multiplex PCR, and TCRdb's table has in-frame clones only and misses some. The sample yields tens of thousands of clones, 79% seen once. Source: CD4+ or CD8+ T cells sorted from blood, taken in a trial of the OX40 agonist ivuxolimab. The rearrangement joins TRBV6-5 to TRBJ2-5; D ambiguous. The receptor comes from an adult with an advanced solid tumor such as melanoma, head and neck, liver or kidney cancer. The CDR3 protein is CASSRAAVVETQYF. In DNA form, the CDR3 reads TGTGCCAGCAGCCGAGCCGCGGTGGTGGAGACCCAGTACTTC.